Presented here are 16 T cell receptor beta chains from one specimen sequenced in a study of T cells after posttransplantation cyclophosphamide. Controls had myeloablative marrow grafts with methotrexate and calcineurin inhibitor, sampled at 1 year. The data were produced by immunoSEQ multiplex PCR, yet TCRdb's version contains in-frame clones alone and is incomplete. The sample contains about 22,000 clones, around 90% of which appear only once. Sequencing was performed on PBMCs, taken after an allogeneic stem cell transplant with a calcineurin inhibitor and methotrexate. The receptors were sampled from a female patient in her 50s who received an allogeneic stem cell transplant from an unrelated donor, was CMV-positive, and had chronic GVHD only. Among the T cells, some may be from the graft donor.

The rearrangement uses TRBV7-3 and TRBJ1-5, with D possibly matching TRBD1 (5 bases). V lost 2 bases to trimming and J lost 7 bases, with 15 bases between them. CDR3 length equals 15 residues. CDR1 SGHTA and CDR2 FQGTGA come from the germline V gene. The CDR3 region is CASSLQGGDRQPQHF. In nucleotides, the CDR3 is TGTGCCAGCAGCTTACAGGGAGGGGATAGGCAGCCCCAGCATTTT.

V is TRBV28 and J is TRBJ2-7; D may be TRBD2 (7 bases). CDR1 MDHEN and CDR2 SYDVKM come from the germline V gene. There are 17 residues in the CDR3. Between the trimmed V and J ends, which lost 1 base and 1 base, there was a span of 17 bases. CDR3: CASSLSRGRGISYEQYF. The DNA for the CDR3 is TGTGCCAGCAGTTTATCCCGTGGGAGGGGGATTTCCTACGAGCAGTACTTC.

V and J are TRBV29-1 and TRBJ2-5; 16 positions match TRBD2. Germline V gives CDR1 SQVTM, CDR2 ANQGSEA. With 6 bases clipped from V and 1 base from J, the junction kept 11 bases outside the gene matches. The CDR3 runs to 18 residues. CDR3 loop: CSVLGTSGRVALQETQYF. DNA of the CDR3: TGCAGCGTCCTCGGGACTAGCGGGAGGGTTGCCCTCCAAGAGACCCAGTACTTC.

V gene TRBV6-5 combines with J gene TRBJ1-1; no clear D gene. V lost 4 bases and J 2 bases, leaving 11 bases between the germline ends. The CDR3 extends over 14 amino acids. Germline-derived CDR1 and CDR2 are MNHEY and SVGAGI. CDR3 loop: CASSSQTPNTEAFF. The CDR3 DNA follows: TGTGCCAGCAGTTCTCAGACACCAAACACTGAAGCTTTCTTT.

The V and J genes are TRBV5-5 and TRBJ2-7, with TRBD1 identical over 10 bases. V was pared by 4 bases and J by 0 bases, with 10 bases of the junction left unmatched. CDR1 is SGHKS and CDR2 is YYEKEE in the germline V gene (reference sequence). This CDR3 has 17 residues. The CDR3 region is CASSLGTTGGLSYEQYF. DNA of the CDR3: TGTGCCAGCAGCCTCGGAACGACAGGGGGCCTCTCCTACGAGCAGTACTTC.

The CDR3 sequence: CASTQGLAGGNEQFF. The CDR3 nucleotides are TGCGCCAGCACCCAGGGACTAGCGGGAGGCAATGAGCAGTTCTTC. The genes are TRBV5-1 and TRBJ2-1, with TRBD2 matching over 15 bases. The CDR3 is made up of 15 amino acids. J lost 6 bases, V lost 6 bases, and 4 bases had no gene match. The germline V gene has CDR1 SGHRS and CDR2 YFSETQ.

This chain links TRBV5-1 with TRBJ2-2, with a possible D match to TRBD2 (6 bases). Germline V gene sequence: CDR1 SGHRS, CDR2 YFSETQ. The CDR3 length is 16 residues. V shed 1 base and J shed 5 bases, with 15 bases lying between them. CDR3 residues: CASSLFGGSNTGELFF. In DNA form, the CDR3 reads TGCGCCAGCAGCTTGTTTGGAGGGAGTAATACCGGGGAGCTGTTTTTT.

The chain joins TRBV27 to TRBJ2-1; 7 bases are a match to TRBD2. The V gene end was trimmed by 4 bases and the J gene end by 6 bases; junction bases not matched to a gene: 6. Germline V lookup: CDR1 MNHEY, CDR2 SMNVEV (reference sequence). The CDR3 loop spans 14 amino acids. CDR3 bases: TGTGCCAGCAGTTCCAGACTAGCCGGCAATGAGCAGTTCTTC. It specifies CASSSRLAGNEQFF.

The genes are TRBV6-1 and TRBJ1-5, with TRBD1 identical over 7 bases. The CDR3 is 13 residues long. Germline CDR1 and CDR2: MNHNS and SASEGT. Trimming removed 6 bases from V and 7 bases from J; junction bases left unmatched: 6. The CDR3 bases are TGTGCCAGCAGAACCGGGACAGAACAGCCCCAGCATTTT. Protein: CASRTGTEQPQHF.

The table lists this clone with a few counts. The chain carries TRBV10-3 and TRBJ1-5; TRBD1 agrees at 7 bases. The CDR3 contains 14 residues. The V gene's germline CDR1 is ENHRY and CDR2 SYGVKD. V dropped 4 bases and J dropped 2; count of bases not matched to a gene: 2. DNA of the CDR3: TGTGCCATCAGTGCTACAGGGGGCAATCAGCCCCAGCATTTT. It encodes CAISATGGNQPQHF.

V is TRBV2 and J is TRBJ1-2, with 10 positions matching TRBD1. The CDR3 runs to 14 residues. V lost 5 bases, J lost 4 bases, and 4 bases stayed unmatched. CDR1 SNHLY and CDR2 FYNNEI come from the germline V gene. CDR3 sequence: CASSRDRGSYGYTF. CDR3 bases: TGTGCCAGCAGTCGGGACAGGGGATCCTATGGCTACACCTTC.

Here the CDR3 reads CASSPFDLNYGYTF. As DNA, the CDR3 is TGTGCCAGCTCACCATTCGACTTAAACTATGGCTACACCTTC. V gene TRBV18 combines with J gene TRBJ1-2, with no clear D. Germline lookup yields CDR1 KGHSH and CDR2 LQKENI. The V end lost 2 bases, the J end lost 2 bases, and 9 bases lay between the germline ends. The CDR3 extends over 14 amino acids.

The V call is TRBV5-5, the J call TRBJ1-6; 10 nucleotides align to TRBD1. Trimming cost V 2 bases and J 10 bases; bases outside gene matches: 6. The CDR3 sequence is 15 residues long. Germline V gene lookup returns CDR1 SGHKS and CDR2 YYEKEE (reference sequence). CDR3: CASSFPSTGGSPLHF. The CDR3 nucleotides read TGTGCCAGCAGCTTTCCCTCGACAGGGGGCTCACCCCTCCACTTT.

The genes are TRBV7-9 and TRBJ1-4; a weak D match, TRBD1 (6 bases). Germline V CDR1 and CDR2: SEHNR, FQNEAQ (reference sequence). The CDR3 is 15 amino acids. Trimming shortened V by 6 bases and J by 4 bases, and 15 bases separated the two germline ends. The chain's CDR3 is CASSLSTGHNEKLFF. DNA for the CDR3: TGTGCCAGCAGTCTCTCGACAGGACATAATGAAAAACTGTTTTTT.

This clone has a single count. The CDR3 reads CASGLVLEGVQFF. Here the CDR3 DNA reads TGTGCTAGTGGTTTGGTACTTGAGGGGGTACAGTTCTTC. The gene calls are TRBV12-5 and TRBJ2-1, with a possible D match to TRBD1 (6 bases). The CDR3 totals 13 residues. V shed 0 bases and J shed 13 bases, with 13 bases lying between them. Germline lookup yields CDR1 LGHNT and CDR2 FRNRAP.

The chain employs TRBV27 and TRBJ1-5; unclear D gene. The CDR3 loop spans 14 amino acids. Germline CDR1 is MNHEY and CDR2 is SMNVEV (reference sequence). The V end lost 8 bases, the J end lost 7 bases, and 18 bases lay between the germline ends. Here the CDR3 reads CASSSGIDSQPQHF. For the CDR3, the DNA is TGTGCCAGCTCATCCGGGATAGACTCCCAGCCCCAGCATTTT.